This entry concerns a single TCR beta chain. This specimen belongs to a study of cytomegalovirus exposure and HLA in healthy donors. The assay was immunoSEQ multiplex PCR, and TCRdb's table has in-frame clones only and misses some. The sample lists about 120,000 clones, approximately 87% occurring once. From the 120-subject validation cohort, which was separate from the approximately 700-subject first cohort, the donors were drawn. Germline V CDR1 and CDR2: SNHLY, FYNNEI. The CDR3 consists of 13 residues. Trimming took 6 bases from V and 3 from J; bases not matched to a gene: 3. The sample consisted of PBMCs. The genes are TRBV2 and TRBJ1-1; 8 positions match TRBD1. This clonotype originated in a woman in her 30s in good health and CMV-seronegative. The CDR3 loop is CASRGRGHTEAFF. DNA for the CDR3: TGTGCCAGCAGGGGCAGGGGGCACACTGAAGCTTTCTTT.